Sequencing of this T cell receptor beta chain was carried out in a study of blood T cell repertoires in COVID-19. The V and J ends lost 4 bases and 2 bases, in that order; junction bases with no gene match: 5. The CDR3 has 15 amino acids. Germline lookup yields CDR1 SGHRS and CDR2 YFSETQ. Repertoires were generated with immunoSEQ multiplex PCR, while TCRdb's copy carries only in-frame clones and drops some. Of about 71,000 clones in the sample, approximately 80% were seen once. Sequences were obtained from peripheral blood. The chain has TRBV5-1 and TRBJ2-3; TRBD1 aligns across 9 bases. This receptor was taken from a man between 65 and 85 years old with acute or convalescent COVID-19. CDR3 sequence: CASSGRDRDTDTQYF. As DNA, the CDR3 is TGCGCCAGCAGCGGCCGGGACAGGGACACAGATACGCAGTATTTT.